One and the same sample provided the 13 T cell receptor beta chains below, sequenced in a study of T cell responses to AZD1222 COVID-19 vaccine. Some clones are missing from TCRdb's copy, which holds only in-frame ones; the method was immunoSEQ multiplex PCR. The sample carries roughly 100,000 clones, over 85% recorded once. The source material was peripheral blood, sampled on day 0 of AZD1222 vaccination. These receptors were collected from an adult in good health.

The chain uses TRBV11-3 and TRBJ2-2, with D possibly being TRBD1 or TRBD2 (5 bases each). CDR3 length: 13 residues. Trimming took 5 bases from V and 4 from J, leaving 8 bases between them. Germline assignment: CDR1 SGHNT and CDR2 YENEEA. CDR3: CASSPGATGELFF. The CDR3 DNA follows: TGTGCCAGCAGCCCCGGGGCCACCGGGGAGCTGTTTTTT. The complete variable domain, with remaining parts taken from reference TRBV11-3 and TRBJ2-2, reads EAGVVQSPRYKIIEKKQPVAFWCNPISGHNTLYWYLQNLGQGPELLIRYENEEAVDDSQLPKDRFSAERLKGVDSTLKIQPAELGDSAVYLCASSPGATGELFFGEGSRLTVL.

This clone occurred a few times. The chain is built from TRBV2 and TRBJ1-6; a weak D match, TRBD1 (6 bases). Germline CDR1 reads SNHLY; CDR2 reads FYNNEI. The V end lost 6 bases, the J end lost 7 bases, and 16 bases lay between the germline ends. This CDR3 comprises 15 residues. The CDR3 sequence is CASSKDRTENSPLHF. Written as DNA, the CDR3 is TGTGCCAGCAGCAAAGACAGGACGGAGAATTCACCCCTCCACTTT.

The V gene is TRBV6-1, the J gene TRBJ1-3, with a possible D match to TRBD1 (5 bases). V lost 2 bases to trimming and J lost 4 bases, with 6 bases between them. The CDR3 covers 13 residues. Germline assignment: CDR1 MNHNS and CDR2 SASEGT. CDR3 in DNA: TGTGCCAGCAGTGAATGGGGGGGAAACACCATATATTTT. Translated: CASSEWGGNTIYF.

The chain has TRBV11-3 and TRBJ1-3; D remains unclear. This CDR3 comprises 14 residues. With 3 bases removed from V and 0 bases from J, the gap between germline ends came to 6 bases. CDR1 and CDR2 from the germline V gene are SGHNT and YENEEA. CDR3 protein: CASSLTFSGNTIYF. CDR3 in DNA: TGTGCCAGCAGCTTGACCTTCTCTGGAAACACCATATATTTT.

The chain is built from TRBV19 and TRBJ1-5; 7 bases are a match to TRBD1. The germline V gene encodes CDR1 LNHDA and CDR2 SQIVND (reference sequence). This CDR3 has 12 amino acids. The V and J ends lost 9 bases and 4 bases, in that order; junction bases with no gene match: 3. CDR3 region: CASGTANQPQHF. The CDR3 DNA is TGTGCCAGCGGGACAGCAAATCAGCCCCAGCATTTT.

The V and J genes are TRBV5-6 and TRBJ1-5; 8 bases line up with TRBD1. CDR1 is SGHDT and CDR2 is YYEEEE in the germline V gene. The junction had 7 bases not matched to a gene; V was cut back by 5 bases and J by 0 bases. The CDR3 runs to 16 residues. CDR3 DNA sequence: TGTGCCAGCAGTCAATACAGGGGGACTAGCAATCAGCCCCAGCATTTT. Translated: CASSQYRGTSNQPQHF.

This clone was recorded once. J is TRBJ1-1 and V is TRBV5-4, with D unclear. V lost 4 bases and J 4 bases, leaving 20 bases between the germline ends. The CDR3 consists of 16 residues. From germline, CDR1 is SGHNT and CDR2 YYREEE (reference sequence). In DNA form, the CDR3 reads TGTGCCAGCAGCCGAATTGGGTCCGGGGAGGGCACTGAAGCTTTCTTT. It is translated as CASSRIGSGEGTEAFF.

This rearrangement joins TRBV28 to TRBJ2-2; D is ambiguous. The germline V gene has CDR1 MDHEN and CDR2 SYDVKM. V was trimmed by 6 bases and J by 7 bases, leaving 12 bases between them. The CDR3 is made up of 13 amino acids. DNA for the CDR3: TGTGCCAGCAGCCCCAGCTGGGGCGGGGAGCTGTTTTTT. Its translation: CASSPSWGGELFF.

This clone was seen only a few times. The genes are TRBV2 and TRBJ1-5, with D possibly TRBD1 on 6 matching bases. Germline CDR1 reads SNHLY; CDR2 reads FYNNEI. Between the trimmed V and J ends, which lost 4 bases and 1 base, there was a span of 11 bases. The CDR3 runs 15 residues. The CDR3 loop is CASSGGRGSNQPQHF. The CDR3, as DNA: TGTGCCAGCAGTGGAGGCAGGGGAAGCAATCAGCCCCAGCATTTT.

The V call is TRBV27, the J call TRBJ1-1; 7 nucleotides match TRBD1. The ends lost 3 bases at V and 7 bases at J; junction bases unmatched: 2. Germline V gene data show CDR1 as MNHEY and CDR2 as SMNVEV (reference sequence). CDR3 length: 12 residues. CDR3 residues: CASSFRQGEAFF. CDR3 bases: TGTGCCAGCAGTTTTCGACAGGGTGAAGCTTTCTTT.

This clone was seen more than once but under ten times. The chain carries TRBV10-3 and TRBJ2-7, with a weak D call TRBD1 (5 bases). Trimming removed 3 bases at V and 2 bases at J, with 5 bases between. Germline-derived CDR1 and CDR2 are ENHRY and SYGVKD. This CDR3 has 12 residues. The CDR3 DNA reads as TGTGCCATCAGTGAACAGGCCTACGAGCAGTACTTC. It encodes CAISEQAYEQYF.

This chain links TRBV3-1 (or the pseudogene TRBV3-2) with TRBJ1-2, with D uncertain. The CDR3 runs 14 residues. CDR1 LGHDT and CDR2 YNNKEL come from the germline V gene (reference sequence). Trimming pared 4 bases from V and 5 bases from J, leaving 14 bases between. The CDR3 region is CASSLISMEYGYTF. The CDR3 coding sequence is TGTGCCAGCAGCCTGATTTCGATGGAGTATGGCTACACCTTC.

The rearrangement uses TRBV3-1 (or the pseudogene TRBV3-2) and TRBJ1-3; D not certain. CDR3 length: 16 residues. V gave up 3 bases and J gave up 0 bases, with 12 bases separating them. Germline CDR1 reads LGHDT; CDR2 reads YNNKEL (reference sequence). The CDR3 loop reads CASSHRDGSSGNTIYF. The CDR3 nucleotides read TGTGCCAGCAGCCATCGCGACGGCAGCTCTGGAAACACCATATATTTT.